This T cell receptor beta chain came from a study of cytomegalovirus exposure and HLA in healthy donors (dated 2017 in TCRdb). As for the study more broadly: An earlier analysis of approximately 600 of the donors reported 250 to 300 Gb of sequence data and around 120 million unique TCR beta sequences from around 200 million T cells. An earlier analysis of nearly 600 of the donors applied high-throughput TCR beta sequencing to assess whether each TCR beta V gene segment acted as functional or pseudogenic. Of the roughly 400 genotyped donors, approximately 80% were placed in the genetic ancestry cluster associated with self-reported Caucasian donors. Donor age, sex, ethnicity and CMV serostatus were compiled alongside the repertoire data. Every repertoire in the discovery cohort had been generated on one and the same sequencing platform. To study patterns of TCR occurrence, a later analysis re-analyzed previously published TCR beta repertoires from just over 650 donors and added high-resolution HLA genotyping. Roughly 300 gigabases of sequencing data and around 85 million unique TCR sequences made up an early release that covered under 750 HLA-typed donors. Rather than drawing on any new phenotypic data, the later analysis identified candidate immune exposures from TCR beta sequences and the way those sequences occurred across donors. Across under 500 genotyped donors of the cohort, an average of about 240,000 unique TCR beta nucleotide sequences per donor were sequenced, and 15% to 20% of those sequences were non-productive. The number of typed donors differed by locus: about 629-630 for A, B, C, DRB1 and DQB1; approximately 520 for DQA1; about 600 for DPA1; and roughly 470 for DPB1. HLA typing covered class I and class II loci at four-digit resolution. Roughly five DR-DQ haplotypes were handled as single units for association and clustering, since linkage in the cohort was strong. The study was designed to test whether signatures of past pathogen exposure could be identified by cataloging public T cell receptors. Genome-wide SNP genotypes for about 65% of the 666 donors were used in a later genetic analysis, which treated that subset as a discovery cohort. High-throughput TCR immunosequencing, statistical association of individual TCRs with disease status, and machine learning were combined to predict cytomegalovirus infection status. A separate validation cohort of 100 to 150 different subjects was used in addition to the roughly 620-subject first cohort. The T cell repertoires of some 670 subjects were profiled by immunosequencing and related to cytomegalovirus serostatus.

The paper's findings and limits, for the study overall: According to the authors, the approach could potentially be generalized to other disease states and immunological phenotypes. A later analysis associated about 18,000 TCR beta sequences with specific HLA alleles at a false discovery rate of 0.05. The study listed around 160 TCR beta chains as associated with cytomegalovirus. A cluster of highly shared sequence variants was judged likely to be a technical artifact of the sequencing pipeline. A later analysis found that TCR association rates varied across HLA loci, with DRB1 alleles showing the most associated TCRs and HLA-C alleles the fewest. In vitro tests confirmed that a few of the cytomegalovirus-associated TCR beta chains recognize cytomegalovirus antigens. Several of the top co-occurrence clusters appeared to be linked to parvovirus B19, influenza, CMV and Epstein-Barr virus, according to a later analysis. Because counts were too low, some 17 rarely observed V segments, including chromosome 9 orphons, were excluded from the earlier analysis of fewer than 650 of the donors. The classifier was reported to diagnose cytomegalovirus status with high specificity and sensitivity in both the original cohort and the validation cohort. Roughly uniform sequencing depth across donors was assumed in presence/absence analyses, although this assumption may not hold. A later analysis found that HLA-associated TCR beta chains were more clonally expanded and had lower generation probabilities than equally common non-associated chains. Some IMGT-functional V segments, including TRBV6-2 and TRBV6-3, could not be told apart with the 87-base-pair reads, so those segments were excluded. This cohort had only TCR beta chains sequenced, and the lack of alpha or paired-chain data limited which features could be detected. Across donors, most TCR sequences were observed very rarely, whereas some public TCRs were present in many individuals. Because some donors lacked HLA typing at each locus, the association tests relied only on the typed subset. Linkage disequilibrium might explain the correlated functional status among segregating V segments, but an unknown experimental factor could not be ruled out. A further reported finding was that TCR beta sequences accurately predicted the HLA-A and HLA-B alleles for most subjects in the first cohort. In a later genetic analysis, a missense DCLRE1C variant was associated with V-gene and J-gene trimming of TCR beta chains, and the association was replicated in an independent cohort. CMV serostatus was the only immune exposure information available for the cohort. According to a later analysis, most CMV-associated TCR beta chains appeared to be HLA-restricted, and the HLA associations seemed to be driven largely by CMV exposure. A later genetic analysis reported fewer N-insertions in productive TCRs among donors in an Asian-associated ancestry cluster than the roughly 700-donor mean. Assigning TCR associations to individual alleles was difficult when HLA alleles, especially DR and DQ, strongly co-occurred. An earlier analysis of 587 of the donors showed that most TCR beta V segments appeared in productive rearrangements either about 87% or about 30% of the time, which broadly matched IMGT annotations.

Taken from the germline V gene, the CDR1 and CDR2 loops are ENHRY and SYGVKD. Taken from cysteine to phenylalanine, the CDR3 has 13 residues. Only CDR3 DNA is held: 39 bases, read in frame from base 1. V is trimmed back by 11 bases and J by 7 bases, and the junction contains 10 bases that no gene match accounts for. In total, more than 500 healthy bone marrow donors made up the cohort. At the time of sampling, all cohort members were nominally healthy, though unrecorded immune exposures were likely present. The donor was CMV seropositive and belonged to the group of 250 to 350 seropositive cohort members. A peripheral blood sample was collected from each donor, and TCR beta sequencing was performed on peripheral blood mononuclear cells. Genomic DNA extraction from the blood cell samples was performed with the Qiagen DNeasy Blood Extraction Kit. About this clone: Its antigen remains undetermined. No per-base quality is available; no much larger clone lies one base away.

Receptor libraries were prepared by the immunoSEQ multiplex PCR assay. The multiplex PCR relied on a mix of 60 forward primers for TCR Vbeta segments and 13 reverse primers for TCR Jbeta segments. The CDR3 region of rearranged TCR beta genes was amplified from genomic DNA with a multiplex PCR assay. Amplified TCR beta libraries were sequenced as 87-base-pair reads on the Illumina HiSeq System. On the study's bioinformatics: A later analysis counted approximately 74 million unique TCR beta chains across the 666 repertoires, and some 11 million of these chains were shared by at least two donors. Raw reads were error-corrected and collapsed into unique sequences by a nearest-neighbor algorithm in which closely related sequences were merged to remove PCR and sequencing errors. CDR3 sequences were aligned to IMGT reference sequences to assign V, D and J gene segments. For a sequence to be retained, a match of at least six nucleotides was required to both a V gene segment and a J gene segment. Rearrangements were classified as productive when the CDR3 lacked stop codons and remained in frame with V and J, and all other rearrangements were classified as non-productive. Following IMGT convention, CDR3 was defined as the stretch from the second conserved V-encoded cysteine up to the conserved J-encoded phenylalanine. The earlier analysis of some 580 of the donors excluded any sequence lacking an unambiguous match to a single V gene segment. An earlier analysis of almost 600 of the donors classified V segments as functional when productive rearrangements were above 56.7% and as segregating when the standard deviation between donors was above 5%. A statistical classification framework was developed to diagnose cytomegalovirus status using the catalog of TCR beta chain sequences. In a later analysis, TCR nucleotide sequences were compared against IMGT/GENE-DB human TR gene sequences so that V and J genes could be assigned. In a later analysis, CDR3 sequences and most-parsimonious VDJ recombination scenarios were assigned using the TCRdist pipeline. In a later analysis, each TCR beta chain was defined by its CDR3 amino acid sequence together with its V-gene family, and reads without a unique V-gene family were excluded. To address suspected cross-contamination and a sequencing artifact, a later analysis removed 450 to 700 highly shared, low-generation-probability nucleotide sequences. In a later analysis, a clonal expansion index for each public chain was calculated from normalized within-repertoire ranks of inferred template counts. In a later analysis, generation probabilities were computed using a VDJ recombination model fitted to out-of-frame rearrangements, and the results were checked against IGoR. In a later analysis, TCR-TCR, TCR-HLA and TCR-CMV co-occurrence was scored with hypergeometric tests, and a repertoire-size bias correction was applied to TCR pairs. To estimate false discovery rates, a later analysis permuted the HLA or CMV assignments 20 times. In a later analysis, co-occurring TCRs were grouped using DBSCAN, and TCRdist sequence similarity was added for clustering within HLA-allele-positive subsets. Repertoires with fewer than 30,000 or more than 120,000 public chains were left out of co-occurrence clustering, as were about 5 repertoires with anomalous nucleotide sharing. TCRdb took over this immuneACCESS table, retaining in-frame rearrangements with V and J assigned. Such tables are incomplete; in checked studies, under half of the missing clones stem from an unresolved V gene, and the remainder is unexplained. V and J calls and clone size come straight from that table; D and trimming were deduced from the DNA. Recorded for this sample are about 92,000 clones; 84% of them occurred a single time. The leading ten clones occupy over 5% of the sample.

This TCR came from a woman aged 18 to 35 in good health and CMV-seropositive. The sequence joins TRBV10-3 to TRBJ2-3; TRBD2 agrees with 9 junctional bases. Source material: PBMCs. The CDR3 corresponds to CAVGGGELHTQYF. The DNA sequence is as follows: TGTGCCGTCGGCGGGGGGGAGTTGCATACGCAGTATTTT.